This T cell receptor beta chain is drawn from a study of blood T cell repertoires in COVID-19. Profiling relied on immunoSEQ multiplex PCR, and the TCRdb table lists in-frame clones only, not all of them. The sample comprises 140,000 to 150,000 clones, approximately 80% of which are singletons, and approximately 38% rests with the top ten. There are 17 residues in the CDR3. Germline V lookup: CDR1 SGDLS, CDR2 YYNGEE. V was pared by 4 bases and J by 6 bases, with 15 bases of the junction left unmatched. Input material: peripheral blood. This sequence originates from a human donor in a cohort sampled during active COVID-19. This chain uses TRBV9 with TRBJ2-2, with 7 bases that match TRBD2. The CDR3, as DNA: TGTGCCAGCAGCACCAATCCCGGGGGGAGGATACCCGGGGAGCTGTTTTTT. Protein: CASSTNPGGRIPGELFF.